This entry lists 9 T cell receptor beta chains sequenced from one sample in a study of cytomegalovirus exposure and HLA in healthy donors. PCR primers comprised 60 Vbeta and 13 Jbeta primers. Sequenced by immunoSEQ multiplex PCR; TCRdb stores in-frame clones only, minus some. The repertoire holds some 120,000 clones, with around 70% as singletons. The sample taken for sequencing was PBMCs. The origin of the receptors is a middle-aged man in good health and CMV-seropositive.

J is TRBJ2-2 and V is TRBV19, with 9 bases fitting TRBD1. The CDR3 loop spans 17 amino acids. V lost 5 bases and J lost 4; bases outside the gene matches: 11. The germline V gene has CDR1 LNHDA and CDR2 SQIVND (reference sequence). The chain's CDR3 is CASSSTSGTGPTGELFF. CDR3 in DNA: TGTGCCAGTAGTTCGACTTCCGGGACAGGGCCCACCGGGGAGCTGTTTTTT.

V and J are TRBV5-1 and TRBJ2-3; 11 bases map to TRBD1. Germline CDR1 is SGHRS and CDR2 is YFSETQ. The CDR3 spans 14 residues. V shed 4 bases and J 2 bases; nucleotides not matched to a gene: 0. The CDR3 region has the DNA TGCGCCAGCAGCGGACAGGGGGCCACAGATACGCAGTATTTT. Protein: CASSGQGATDTQYF.

The J gene is TRBJ1-2, the V gene TRBV7-9; maybe TRBD1 (5 bases). The V and J ends lost 1 base and 0 bases respectively, with 12 bases between them. CDR3 length: 16 amino acids. From germline, CDR1 is SEHNR and CDR2 FQNEAQ (reference sequence). The chain's CDR3 is CASSLGTGVTNYGYTF. Written as DNA, the CDR3 is TGTGCCAGCAGCTTAGGAACAGGAGTGACTAACTATGGCTACACCTTC.

In this sample, this clone turned up a few times. V usage is TRBV28 and J usage is TRBJ1-1; D not resolved. The length of the CDR3 is 13 residues. The germline CDR1 and CDR2 sequences are MDHEN and SYDVKM. V was cut by 7 bases and J by 5 bases, with 14 bases left in between. The CDR3 DNA sequence: TGTGCCAGCACCCGGAGGGCAGGTACTGAAGCTTTCTTT. This translates into CASTRRAGTEAFF.

The chain has TRBV7-9 and TRBJ2-7; 12 bases line up with TRBD1. The germline V gene encodes CDR1 SEHNR and CDR2 FQNEAQ (reference sequence). CDR3 length equals 16 residues. Unmatched junction bases numbered 10, after V lost 6 bases and J lost 4 bases. The CDR3 sequence: CASSPLGDRGQYEQYF. The CDR3 coding sequence is TGTGCCAGCAGTCCTTTGGGGGACAGGGGGCAATACGAGCAGTACTTC.

The rearrangement uses TRBV5-4 and TRBJ2-5; 10 nucleotides match TRBD2. Losses at the gene ends were 2 bases for V and 5 bases for J; bases not matched to a gene: 6. The CDR3 spans 15 residues. The V gene's germline CDR1 is SGHNT and CDR2 YYREEE (reference sequence). The CDR3 loop is CASSFGLAGVETQYF. The CDR3 DNA follows: TGTGCCAGCAGCTTTGGGCTAGCGGGAGTTGAGACCCAGTACTTC. Variable domain in full (rest from reference TRBV5-4 and TRBJ2-5): ETGVTQSPTHLIKTRGQQVTLRCSSQSGHNTVSWYQQALGQGPQFIFQYYREEENGRGNFPPRFSGLQFPNYSSELNVNALELDDSALYLCASSFGLAGVETQYFGPGTRLLVL.

This clone was seen more than once but under ten times. The chain links TRBV19 to TRBJ1-1, with 9 bases matching TRBD1. V shed 3 bases, J shed 3 bases, and the junction held 8 bases outside the gene matches. Germline values: CDR1 LNHDA, CDR2 SQIVND (reference sequence). The CDR3 is 16 residues long. CDR3 residues: CASSMGQGYSYTEAFF. CDR3 sequence (DNA): TGTGCCAGTAGTATGGGACAGGGCTACTCTTACACTGAAGCTTTCTTT.

Concerning this clone: The final CDR3 position lacks the conserved phenylalanine or tryptophan, pointing to a likely read error. The limits of the CDR3 on the DNA are not certain, so only TCRdb's listed CDR3 is given. This rearrangement joins TRBV6-1 to TRBJ2-2; TRBD1, the table's D call, lacks a check against the DNA. The CDR3 extends over 13 residues, inclusive of both ends. Germline-derived CDR1 and CDR2 are MNHNS and SASEGT. This chain's CDR3 is CASSEDPDRAALL.

The rearrangement links TRBV6-5 to TRBJ1-1, with D uncertain. Germline V gives CDR1 MNHEY, CDR2 SVGAGI. This CDR3 has 14 amino acids. Trimming took off 5 bases at V and 4 bases at J, with 14 bases between the two ends. CDR3 nucleotide sequence: TGTGCCAGCAGTCTAGACCGTATGATCACTGAAGCTTTCTTT. As protein: CASSLDRMITEAFF.